These 13 T cell receptor beta chains came from one sample sequenced in a study of OX40 agonist ivuxolimab in advanced cancers. The assay was immunoSEQ multiplex PCR, and TCRdb's table has in-frame clones only and misses some. The sample yields over 85,000 clones, more than 70% seen once. The sequenced sample was CD4+ or CD8+ T cells sorted from blood, obtained in a trial of the OX40 agonist ivuxolimab. Every receptor here comes from an adult with an advanced solid tumor such as melanoma, head and neck, liver or kidney cancer.

V is TRBV15 and J is TRBJ2-4, with a tentative D call TRBD2 (6 bases). Germline-derived CDR1 and CDR2 are LNHNV and YYDKDF (reference sequence). V was shortened by 5 bases and J by 6 bases, with 23 bases between the two germline ends. The CDR3 has 17 residues. CDR3 sequence reads: CATSEEGLWGSGNIQYF. The CDR3 DNA follows: TGTGCCACCAGCGAGGAGGGGTTGTGGGGGTCTGGAAACATTCAGTACTTC.

In regard to this clone: The sample carries other DNA sequences with the same CDR3. This chain connects TRBV5-6 to TRBJ1-1, with D uncertain. Per germline, CDR1 SGHDT and CDR2 YYEEEE. The CDR3 runs 13 residues. Trimming cost V 2 bases and J 3 bases, with 8 bases left between them. The CDR3 nucleotides read TGTGCCAGCAGCTTTTCCCGGGACACTGAAGCTTTCTTT. Translation gives CASSFSRDTEAFF.

This chain links TRBV5-1 with TRBJ2-1; the D is unclear. Trimming pared 0 bases from V and 7 bases from J, leaving 5 bases between. The CDR3 covers 12 residues. Germline CDR1 is SGHRS and CDR2 is YFSETQ. The CDR3 DNA reads TGCGCCAGCAGCTTGGAAGGTAATGAGCAGTTCTTC. Residues: CASSLEGNEQFF.

The chain has TRBV19 and TRBJ1-2, with a weak D call TRBD1 (6 bases). This CDR3 has 15 residues. The V gene's germline CDR1 is LNHDA and CDR2 SQIVND (reference sequence). V lost 9 bases and J lost 5, with 22 bases in between. CDR3 loop: CASSRGGQPSYGYTF. CDR3 DNA sequence: TGTGCCAGCTCAAGAGGAGGACAGCCGTCATATGGCTACACCTTC.

This chain connects TRBV6-5 to TRBJ2-7; 8 bases line up with TRBD1. Per the germline V gene, CDR1 is MNHEY and CDR2 is SVGAGI. J lost 3 bases, V lost 5 bases, and 3 bases had no gene match. The CDR3 consists of 13 residues. CDR3: CASSQDRDYEQYF. The CDR3 DNA reads as TGTGCCAGCAGTCAGGACAGGGACTACGAGCAGTACTTC.

A single count supports this clone. The chain uses TRBV5-2 and TRBJ1-2. TRBV5-2 is a known pseudogene. The CDR3 spans 16 residues. The CDR3 is CASSQPLRGQNYGYTF. In DNA form, the CDR3 reads TGCGCCAGCAGCCAACCCCTTCGGGGCCAAAACTATGGCTACACCTTC.

The count of this clone is one. Its ends do not fully match the called genes, so a read error is possible. J is TRBJ2-7 and V is TRBV7-7; 12 bases are a match to TRBD1. Germline CDR1 reads SSHAT; CDR2 reads FNYEAQ (reference sequence). The CDR3 has 15 amino acids. The CDR3 protein is CASSLGLGQGARQYF. The CDR3 region has the DNA TGTGCTAGCAGCTTAGGCTTGGGACAGGGGGCACGCCAGTACTTC.

The rearrangement uses TRBV11-3 and TRBJ2-5; D gene uncertain. Germline lookup yields CDR1 SGHNT and CDR2 YENEEA. The ends were cut back, 6 bases at V and 5 bases at J, with 7 bases in the middle. The CDR3 has 11 residues. The DNA of the CDR3 is TGTGCCAGCAGTAACGGGGAGACCCAGTACTTC. Protein: CASSNGETQYF. Together with reference TRBV11-3 and TRBJ2-5, the CDR3 gives the full variable domain: EAGVVQSPRYKIIEKKQPVAFWCNPISGHNTLYWYLQNLGQGPELLIRYENEEAVDDSQLPKDRFSAERLKGVDSTLKIQPAELGDSAVYLCASSNGETQYFGPGTRLLVL.

The genes are TRBV19 and TRBJ2-7, with 11 bases fitting TRBD1. Trimming removed 1 base from V and 2 bases from J; junction bases left unmatched: 4. This CDR3 is built from 16 residues. Germline V lookup: CDR1 LNHDA, CDR2 SQIVND (reference sequence). The CDR3 DNA sequence: TGTGCCAGTAGTATAGCCGGGACAGGGGGGACCTACGAGCAGTACTTC. This codes for CASSIAGTGGTYEQYF.

The V call is TRBV7-9, the J call TRBJ2-1, with TRBD1 identical over 8 bases. J was trimmed by 8 bases and V by 4 bases; bases with no gene match: 10. The CDR3 sequence is 15 residues long. Germline-derived CDR1 and CDR2 are SEHNR and FQNEAQ (reference sequence). CDR3 nucleotide sequence: TGTGCCAGCAGCTCGTTCACAGGGGGTGGCTATGAGCAGTTCTTC. Protein product: CASSSFTGGGYEQFF.

This sequence joins TRBV5-6 and TRBJ1-2; D not resolved. Trimming removed 0 bases from V and 7 bases from J, with 13 bases in between. The CDR3 is 14 amino acids. CDR1 SGHDT and CDR2 YYEEEE come from the germline V gene. The CDR3 reads CASSLGGLRAGYTF. The CDR3, as DNA: TGTGCCAGCAGCTTGGGTGGGCTAAGGGCTGGCTACACCTTC.

This chain connects TRBV5-1 to TRBJ1-2; D unresolved. V lost 0 bases, J lost 7 bases, and 10 bases lay in between. The CDR3 spans 13 residues. Germline CDR1 is SGHRS and CDR2 is YFSETQ. CDR3 in amino acids: CASSLVGLSGYTF. CDR3 nucleotide sequence: TGCGCCAGCAGCTTGGTCGGGCTTTCTGGCTACACCTTC.

The chain recombines TRBV5-4 with TRBJ1-1, with D hard to call. V lost 4 bases and J lost 7, with 11 bases in between. CDR3 length: 12 residues. Germline loops: CDR1 SGHNT, CDR2 YYREEE (reference sequence). The CDR3 here is CASSLNYGEAFF. The DNA of the CDR3 is TGTGCCAGCAGCCTGAATTACGGTGAAGCTTTCTTT.